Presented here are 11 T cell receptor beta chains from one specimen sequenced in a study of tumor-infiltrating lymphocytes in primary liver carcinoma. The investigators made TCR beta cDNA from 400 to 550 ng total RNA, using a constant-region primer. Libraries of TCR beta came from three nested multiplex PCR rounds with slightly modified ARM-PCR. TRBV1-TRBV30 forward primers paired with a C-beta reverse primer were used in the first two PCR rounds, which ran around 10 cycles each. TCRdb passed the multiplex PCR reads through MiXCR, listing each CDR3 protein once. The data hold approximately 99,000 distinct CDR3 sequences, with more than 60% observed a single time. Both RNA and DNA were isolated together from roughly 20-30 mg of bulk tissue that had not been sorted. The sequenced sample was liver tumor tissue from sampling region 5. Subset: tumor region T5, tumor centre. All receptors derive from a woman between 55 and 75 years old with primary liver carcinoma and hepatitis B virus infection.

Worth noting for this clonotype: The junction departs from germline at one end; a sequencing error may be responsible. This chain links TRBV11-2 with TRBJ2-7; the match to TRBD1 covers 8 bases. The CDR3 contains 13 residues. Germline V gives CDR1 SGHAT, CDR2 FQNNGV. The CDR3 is CDSTLGQGYEQYF. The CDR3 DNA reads TGTGACAGCACCTTAGGACAGGGCTACGAGCAGTACTTC. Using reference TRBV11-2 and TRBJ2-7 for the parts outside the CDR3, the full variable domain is EAGVAQSPRYKIIEKRQSVAFWCNPISGHATLYWYQQILGQGPKLLIQFQNNGVVDDSQLPKDRFSAERLKGVDSTLKIQPAKLEDSAVYLCDSTLGQGYEQYFGPGTRLTVT.

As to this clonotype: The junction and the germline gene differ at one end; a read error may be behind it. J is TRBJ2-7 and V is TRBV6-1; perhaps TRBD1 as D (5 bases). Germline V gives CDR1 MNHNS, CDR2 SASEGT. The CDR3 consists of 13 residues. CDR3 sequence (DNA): TGTACCAGCAGTGATAGGGGCAGCTACAAGCAGTACTTC. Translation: CTSSDRGSYKQYF.

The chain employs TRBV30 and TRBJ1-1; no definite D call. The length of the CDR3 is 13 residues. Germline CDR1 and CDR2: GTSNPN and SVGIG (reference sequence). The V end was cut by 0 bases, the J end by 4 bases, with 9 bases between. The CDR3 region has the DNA TGTGCCTGGAGTGTGGGAATCCCCACTGAAGCTTTCTTT. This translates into CAWSVGIPTEAFF.

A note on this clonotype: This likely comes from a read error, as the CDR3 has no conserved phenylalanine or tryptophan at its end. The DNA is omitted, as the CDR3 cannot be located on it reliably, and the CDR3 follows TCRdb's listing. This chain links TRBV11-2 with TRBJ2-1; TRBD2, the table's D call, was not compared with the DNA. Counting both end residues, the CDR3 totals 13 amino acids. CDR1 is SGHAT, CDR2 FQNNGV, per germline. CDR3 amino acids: CASSWTSGAEQSL.

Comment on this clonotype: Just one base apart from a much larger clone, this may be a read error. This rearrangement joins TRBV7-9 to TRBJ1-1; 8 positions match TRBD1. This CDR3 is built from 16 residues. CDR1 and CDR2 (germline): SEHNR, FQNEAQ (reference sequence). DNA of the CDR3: TGTGCCAGCAGCTGGGGCTTTGGACAGGGCGCCACTGGAGCTTTCTTT. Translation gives CASSWGFGQGATGAFF.

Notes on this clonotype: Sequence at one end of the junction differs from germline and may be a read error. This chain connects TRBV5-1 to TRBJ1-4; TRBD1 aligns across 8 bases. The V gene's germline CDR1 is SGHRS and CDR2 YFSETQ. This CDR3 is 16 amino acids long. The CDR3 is CATSAGQGRTNEKLFF. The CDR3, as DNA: TGCGCCACCAGCGCTGGACAGGGACGAACTAATGAAAAACTGTTTTTT.

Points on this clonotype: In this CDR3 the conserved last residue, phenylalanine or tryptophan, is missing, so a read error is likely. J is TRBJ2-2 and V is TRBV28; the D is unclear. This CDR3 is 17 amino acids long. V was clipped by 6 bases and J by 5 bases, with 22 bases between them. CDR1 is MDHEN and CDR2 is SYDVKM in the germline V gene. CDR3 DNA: TGTGCCAGCAGCTCATCCGCGGCTAGTGGGATTACCGGGGAGCTGTTTTAT. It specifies CASSSSAASGITGELFY.

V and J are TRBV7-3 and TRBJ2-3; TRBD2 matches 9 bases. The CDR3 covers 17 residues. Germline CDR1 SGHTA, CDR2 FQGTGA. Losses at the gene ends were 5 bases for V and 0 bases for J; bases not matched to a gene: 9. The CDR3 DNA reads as TGTGCCAGCAGCCCTAGGGCTAGCGGGGCTAGCACAGATACGCAGTATTTT. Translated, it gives CASSPRASGASTDTQYF.

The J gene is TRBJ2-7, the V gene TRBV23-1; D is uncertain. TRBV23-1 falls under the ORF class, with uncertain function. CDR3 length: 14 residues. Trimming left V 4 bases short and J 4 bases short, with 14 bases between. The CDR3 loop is CASSPPRVAYEQYF. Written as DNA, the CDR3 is TGCGCCAGCAGTCCCCCCCGGGTCGCGTACGAGCAGTACTTC.

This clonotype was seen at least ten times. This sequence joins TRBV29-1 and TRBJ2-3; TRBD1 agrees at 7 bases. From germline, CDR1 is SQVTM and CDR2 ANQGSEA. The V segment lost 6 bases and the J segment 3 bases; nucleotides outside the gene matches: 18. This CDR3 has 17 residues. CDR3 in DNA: TGCAGCGTCGGGAACGAACAGGGGAAGGTCACGACAGATACGCAGTATTTT. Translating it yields CSVGNEQGKVTTDTQYF.

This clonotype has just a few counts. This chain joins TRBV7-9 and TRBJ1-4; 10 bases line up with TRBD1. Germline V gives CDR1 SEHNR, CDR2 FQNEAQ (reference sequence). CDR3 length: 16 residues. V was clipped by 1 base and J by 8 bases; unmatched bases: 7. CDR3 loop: CASSLVLTGGNEKLFF. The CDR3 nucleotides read TGTGCCAGCAGCTTAGTGTTGACAGGGGGCAACGAAAAACTGTTTTTT.